This TCR beta chain was obtained from a study of cytotoxic CD8 clonotypes in ibrutinib-treated CLL. The wider study: Enrolment comprised roughly 11 relapsed/refractory and about 14 treatment-naive patients; 17 to 18 were IGHV unmutated.

CDR1 GTSNPN and CDR2 SVGIG come from the germline V gene (reference sequence). The CDR3 is 14 amino acids. The V segment lost 4 bases and the J segment 13 bases; nucleotides outside the gene matches: 13. Study-wide results and caveats: Upon ibrutinib response clonality rose, and upon progression it fell back toward baseline.

Profiling relied on immunoSEQ multiplex PCR, and the TCRdb table lists in-frame clones only, not all of them. This sample has approximately 160,000 clones, with approximately 91% found just once. This clone was detected only once. Antigen: not known. This clonotype was sampled from a human donor with chronic lymphocytic leukemia. The sequencing here drew on PBMCs, taken at disease progression, from a patient treated with ibrutinib. The chain uses TRBV30 and TRBJ2-7; 13 bases match TRBD2. CDR3 nucleotides: TGTGCCTGGAATACCATGGGGACTAGCGGGAAGGTTTACTTC. Protein product: CAWNTMGTSGKVYF.